A single sample is the source of the 5 T cell receptor beta chains below, sequenced in a study of blood T cell repertoires in COVID-19. Only in-frame clones appear in the TCRdb table, and some are missing; sequencing was by immunoSEQ multiplex PCR. This sample has around 160,000 clones; around nine tenths occur once, and the top ten carry around a tenth. The sequencing sample was made of peripheral blood. Every receptor here comes from a woman in her 70s with COVID-19, enrolled during active disease.

This chain joins TRBV19 and TRBJ2-5, with 8 bases aligning to TRBD1. The ends lost 3 bases at V and 2 bases at J; junction bases unmatched: 5. The CDR3 is made up of 15 amino acids. Germline V lookup: CDR1 LNHDA, CDR2 SQIVND (reference sequence). The DNA for the CDR3 is TGTGCCAGTAGTATCCGGCAGGGGGCTCAAGAGACCCAGTACTTC. Encoded protein: CASSIRQGAQETQYF.

This rearrangement joins TRBV2 to TRBJ1-6, with a possible D match to TRBD1 (5 bases). Germline lookup yields CDR1 SNHLY and CDR2 FYNNEI. The CDR3 length is 15 residues. Trimming shortened V by 6 bases and J by 9 bases, and 18 bases separated the two germline ends. The CDR3 is CASSLTGTGSSPLHF. In DNA, the CDR3 is TGTGCCAGCAGCCTAACCGGGACCGGGAGTTCACCCCTCCACTTT. The whole variable domain, remainder taken from reference TRBV2 and TRBJ1-6, is EPEVTQTPSHQVTQMGQEVILRCVPISNHLYFYWYRQILGQKVEFLVSFYNNEISEKSEIFDDQFSVERPDGSNFTLKIRSTKLEDSAMYFCASSLTGTGSSPLHFGNGTRLTVT.

V is TRBV3-1 (or the pseudogene TRBV3-2) and J is TRBJ1-1, with D tentatively TRBD1 (6 bases). Germline V gives CDR1 LGHDT, CDR2 YNNKEL (reference sequence). CDR3 length equals 18 residues. V lost 3 bases, J lost 1 base, and 21 bases lay in between. Here the CDR3 DNA reads TGTGCCAGCAGCCAGAGAGGGGGAGTGCGTTCGGCGAACACTGAAGCTTTCTTT. This gives the protein CASSQRGGVRSANTEAFF.

The chain combines TRBV30 with TRBJ1-2, with 7 bases aligning to TRBD1. The CDR3 loop spans 14 amino acids. The J segment lost 0 bases and the V segment lost 8 bases, leaving 9 bases of the junction unmatched. CDR1 GTSNPN and CDR2 SVGIG come from the germline V gene (reference sequence). CDR3 nucleotides: TGTGCCACCCAGGGGGGCAGAGCTAACTATGGCTACACCTTC. Protein product: CATQGGRANYGYTF.

This clone turned up a few times. This chain links TRBV6-1 with TRBJ2-2; 7 bases are a match to TRBD2. This CDR3 region has 16 residues. In germline, CDR1 is MNHNS, CDR2 SASEGT. V lost 0 bases, J lost 8 bases, and 9 bases stayed unmatched. CDR3 loop: CASSEAGLAVGGELFF. DNA for the CDR3: TGTGCCAGCAGTGAAGCCGGCCTAGCGGTCGGTGGGGAGCTGTTTTTT.